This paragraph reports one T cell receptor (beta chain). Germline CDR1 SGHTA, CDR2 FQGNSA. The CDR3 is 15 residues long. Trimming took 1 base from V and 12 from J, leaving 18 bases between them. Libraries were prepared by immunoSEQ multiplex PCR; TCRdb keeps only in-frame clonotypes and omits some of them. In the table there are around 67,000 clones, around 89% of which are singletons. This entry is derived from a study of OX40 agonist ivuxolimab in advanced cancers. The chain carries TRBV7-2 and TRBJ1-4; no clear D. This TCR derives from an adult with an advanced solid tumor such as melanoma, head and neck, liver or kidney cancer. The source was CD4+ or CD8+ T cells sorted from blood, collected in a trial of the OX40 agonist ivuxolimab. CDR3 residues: CASSLGGRPGAELFF. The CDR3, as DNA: TGTGCCAGCAGCTTAGGCGGGCGTCCCGGTGCAGAACTGTTTTTT.